This TCR beta chain is from a study of cytomegalovirus exposure and HLA in healthy donors. About the study: Later analysis reported that the approximately 120 validation repertoires shared the platform of the roughly 700 first-cohort repertoires.

The data were produced by immunoSEQ multiplex PCR, yet TCRdb's version contains in-frame clones alone and is incomplete. The sample records around 150,000 clones, approximately 96% being singletons. This CDR3 is built from 14 residues. In germline, CDR1 is SGHRS, CDR2 YFSETQ. Trimming removed 3 bases from V and 1 base from J; junction bases left unmatched: 1. Sequenced: PBMCs. V usage is TRBV5-1 and J usage is TRBJ2-5, with TRBD1 matching over 9 bases. This TCR was sampled from a young woman in good health and CMV-seronegative. This CDR3 is CASSSGQGQETQYF. Written as DNA, the CDR3 is TGCGCCAGCAGCTCGGGACAGGGCCAAGAGACCCAGTACTTC.